These 20 T cell receptor beta chains were sequenced from one sample in a study of blood T cell repertoires in COVID-19. The assay was immunoSEQ multiplex PCR, and TCRdb's table has in-frame clones only and misses some. The table lists 200,000 to 250,000 clones, roughly nine tenths of them singletons. The source material was PBMCs or T cells enriched from blood (not recorded which). The receptors were gathered from a man aged 25 to 40 who had recovered from COVID-19.

The rearrangement joins TRBV3-1 (or the pseudogene TRBV3-2) to TRBJ1-1, with TRBD1 matching over 7 bases. CDR3 length equals 15 residues. Trimming removed 1 base from V and 2 bases from J; junction bases left unmatched: 4. The germline V gene encodes CDR1 LGHDT and CDR2 YNNKEL (reference sequence). CDR3 DNA sequence: TGTGCCAGCAGCCAAGGGGACAGACGAAACACTGAAGCTTTCTTT. This gives the protein CASSQGDRRNTEAFF.

V and J are TRBV25-1 and TRBJ1-4, with TRBD1 identical over 9 bases. CDR1 and CDR2 (germline): MGHDK, SYGVNS. Germline trimming cut 5 bases from V and 7 bases from J; bases unmatched to any gene: 5. The CDR3 loop spans 14 amino acids. For the CDR3, the DNA is TGTGCCAGCAGTACCGGGACAGGGTCTGAAAAACTGTTTTTT. The encoded protein is CASSTGTGSEKLFF.

The rearrangement uses TRBV2 and TRBJ1-2; a possible D gene is TRBD1 (5 bases). Per germline, CDR1 SNHLY and CDR2 FYNNEI. The CDR3 contains 14 residues. The germline V and J ends were trimmed by 1 base and 7 bases, with 13 bases remaining between them. This CDR3 is CASSEDGQGGGYTF. In DNA, the CDR3 is TGTGCCAGCAGTGAAGATGGGCAGGGTGGTGGCTACACCTTC.

A single count supports this clone. The chain combines TRBV20-1 with TRBJ1-1, with D perhaps TRBD1 (6 bases). Deletions cut 1 base from V and 8 bases from J, with 8 bases between. Germline V gives CDR1 DFQATT, CDR2 SNEGSKA (reference sequence). The CDR3 has 11 amino acids. The CDR3 spells CSARAGTEAFF. CDR3 sequence (DNA): TGCAGTGCTAGAGCCGGGACAGAAGCTTTCTTT.

The chain combines TRBV5-1 with TRBJ2-1, with D uncertain. The V gene's germline CDR1 is SGHRS and CDR2 YFSETQ. The CDR3 spans 13 residues. V lost 6 bases to trimming and J lost 4 bases, with 11 bases between them. CDR3 residues: CASNALYYNEQFF. In DNA, the CDR3 is TGCGCCAGCAACGCTCTCTATTACAATGAGCAGTTCTTC. Together with reference TRBV5-1 and TRBJ2-1, the CDR3 gives the full variable domain: KAGVTQTPRYLIKTRGQQVTLSCSPISGHRSVSWYQQTPGQGLQFLFEYFSETQRNKGNFPGRFSGRQFSNSRSEMNVSTLELGDSALYLCASNALYYNEQFFGPGTRLTVL.

The rearrangement joins TRBV5-8 to TRBJ2-7; 12 bases line up with TRBD2. This CDR3 spans 15 amino acids. V was clipped by 2 bases and J by 2 bases; unmatched bases: 2. CDR1 and CDR2 (germline): SGHTS, YDEGEE. The CDR3 region is CASSLTSGRTYEQYF. Here the CDR3 DNA reads TGTGCCAGCAGCTTAACTAGCGGGAGGACCTACGAGCAGTACTTC.

This clone occurred once. The V and J genes are TRBV5-6 and TRBJ1-6; a possible D gene is TRBD1 (5 bases). The CDR3 spans 16 residues. CDR1 SGHDT and CDR2 YYEEEE come from the germline V gene. Between the trimmed V and J ends, which lost 2 bases and 5 bases, there was a span of 14 bases. CDR3 in amino acids: CASSLGASEHNSPLHF. DNA for the CDR3: TGTGCCAGCAGCTTAGGGGCCTCCGAACATAATTCACCCCTCCACTTT.

The rearrangement joins TRBV28 to TRBJ2-7; D uncertain. The CDR3 extends over 12 amino acids. Germline loops: CDR1 MDHEN, CDR2 SYDVKM. Trimming took 2 bases from V and 7 from J, leaving 9 bases between them. The CDR3 region has the DNA TGTGCCAGCAGTTTACCTGCGGTGGAGCAGTACTTC. The encoded protein is CASSLPAVEQYF.

V gene TRBV28 combines with J gene TRBJ1-5, with 9 bases fitting TRBD1. Per the germline V gene, CDR1 is MDHEN and CDR2 is SYDVKM. The CDR3 runs 16 residues. With V trimmed by 6 bases and J by 3 bases, 9 bases remained unmatched. CDR3 bases: TGTGCCAGCAGAGATAAAGGGACAGGGCTCAATCAGCCCCAGCATTTT. Its translation: CASRDKGTGLNQPQHF. The full variable domain, with the rest looked up from reference TRBV28 and TRBJ1-5, is DVKVTQSSRYLVKRTGEKVFLECVQDMDHENMFWYRQDPGLGLRLIYFSYDVKMKEKGDIPEGYSVSREKKERFSLILESASTNQTSMYLCASRDKGTGLNQPQHFGDGTRLSIL.

The chain links TRBV4-1 to TRBJ2-2; 8 nucleotides align to TRBD2. V dropped 1 base and J dropped 8; count of bases not matched to a gene: 6. This CDR3 is built from 15 residues. The germline gives CDR1 MGHRA, CDR2 YSYEKL. In nucleotides, the CDR3 is TGCGCCAGCAGCCAAGCCAAGACTAGCGTTGGGGAGCTGTTTTTT. Its protein is CASSQAKTSVGELFF.

The V call is TRBV27, the J call TRBJ2-1, with D possibly matching TRBD2 (5 bases). Per the germline V gene, CDR1 is MNHEY and CDR2 is SMNVEV (reference sequence). The CDR3 sequence is 14 residues long. V dropped 4 bases and J dropped 3 bases, with 10 bases sitting between them. CDR3 amino acids: CASSSGGSYNEQFF. CDR3 DNA: TGTGCCAGCAGTTCAGGAGGCAGCTACAATGAGCAGTTCTTC.

Here the CDR3 reads CASSPARSGGASSYEQYF. For the CDR3, the DNA is TGTGCCAGCTCACCCGCCCGGAGCGGGGGGGCTTCATCCTACGAGCAGTACTTC. This rearrangement joins TRBV18 to TRBJ2-7; TRBD2 matches 10 bases. CDR3 length: 18 amino acids. The trim removed 3 bases at V and 1 base at J, leaving 12 bases unmatched. Germline CDR1 is KGHSH and CDR2 is LQKENI.

V is TRBV7-9 and J is TRBJ1-1; no reliable D call. The CDR3 sequence is 18 residues long. Germline CDR1 is SEHNR and CDR2 is FQNEAQ (reference sequence). V was pared by 5 bases and J by 0 bases, with 22 bases between. The CDR3 coding sequence is TGTGCCAGCAGCAGATTCCCGCCACGAGCAAGCATGAACACTGAAGCTTTCTTT. Amino acids: CASSRFPPRASMNTEAFF.

This clone was observed a few times. The chain uses TRBV30 and TRBJ1-1; 10 bases fit TRBD1. The ends lost 4 bases at V and 5 bases at J; junction bases unmatched: 4. The CDR3 runs to 13 residues. Germline loops: CDR1 GTSNPN, CDR2 SVGIG (reference sequence). CDR3 in DNA: TGTGCCTGGACCGGGACAGGGGTAACTGAAGCTTTCTTT. Amino acid sequence: CAWTGTGVTEAFF.

V is TRBV7-8 and J is TRBJ2-1; TRBD2 agrees at 7 bases. Germline V gene sequence: CDR1 SGHVS, CDR2 FQNEAQ. J gave up 4 bases and V 0 bases, and 9 bases lay outside the gene matches. The CDR3 is 17 amino acids. The CDR3 is CASSLARGGSVYNEQFF. The CDR3 DNA follows: TGTGCCAGCAGCTTAGCGAGGGGCGGGAGTGTTTACAATGAGCAGTTCTTC.

This clone was observed a few times. J is TRBJ1-2 and V is TRBV9, with a weak D call TRBD1 (6 bases). CDR1 is SGDLS, CDR2 YYNGEE, per germline. Trimming took 0 bases from V and 3 from J, leaving 6 bases between them. The CDR3 loop spans 13 amino acids. CDR3 in DNA: TGTGCCAGCAGCGTAGCAGGGGACTATGGCTACACCTTC. Protein: CASSVAGDYGYTF.

The chain joins TRBV30 to TRBJ2-5, with D possibly TRBD2 on 5 matching bases. The CDR3 is made up of 11 amino acids. Germline assignment: CDR1 GTSNPN and CDR2 SVGIG (reference sequence). Trimming took 4 bases from V and 5 from J, leaving 8 bases between them. Here the CDR3 DNA reads TGTGCCTGGACGGGGTTGGAGACCCAGTACTTC. Encoded protein: CAWTGLETQYF.

V usage is TRBV7-9 and J usage is TRBJ2-7; D gene unclear. The V and J ends lost 2 bases and 7 bases respectively, with 15 bases between them. The CDR3 covers 14 residues. Germline CDR1 and CDR2: SEHNR and FQNEAQ (reference sequence). The CDR3 nucleotides are TGTGCCAGCAGCTTATCCGAGGCTGCGGTAGAGCAGTACTTC. Its protein product is CASSLSEAAVEQYF.

The rearrangement uses TRBV4-3 and TRBJ2-6; D uncertain. The CDR3 is made up of 16 amino acids. Per germline, CDR1 LGHNA and CDR2 YSLEER. The V end was cut by 0 bases, the J end by 3 bases, with 9 bases between. CDR3 nucleotide sequence: TGCGCCAGCAGCCAAGACTCTCGGTATGGGGCCAACGTCCTGACTTTC. It is translated as CASSQDSRYGANVLTF.

This chain links TRBV4-3 with TRBJ1-2; D possibly corresponds to TRBD1 (5 bases). Germline V gives CDR1 LGHNA, CDR2 YSLEER. The CDR3 sequence is 16 residues long. The V gene lost 0 bases and the J gene lost 4 bases, with 15 bases spanning the gap. The CDR3, as DNA: TGCGCCAGCAGCCAAGATCGTCCTTACGGGGGCTATGGCTACACCTTC. Its protein is CASSQDRPYGGYGYTF.